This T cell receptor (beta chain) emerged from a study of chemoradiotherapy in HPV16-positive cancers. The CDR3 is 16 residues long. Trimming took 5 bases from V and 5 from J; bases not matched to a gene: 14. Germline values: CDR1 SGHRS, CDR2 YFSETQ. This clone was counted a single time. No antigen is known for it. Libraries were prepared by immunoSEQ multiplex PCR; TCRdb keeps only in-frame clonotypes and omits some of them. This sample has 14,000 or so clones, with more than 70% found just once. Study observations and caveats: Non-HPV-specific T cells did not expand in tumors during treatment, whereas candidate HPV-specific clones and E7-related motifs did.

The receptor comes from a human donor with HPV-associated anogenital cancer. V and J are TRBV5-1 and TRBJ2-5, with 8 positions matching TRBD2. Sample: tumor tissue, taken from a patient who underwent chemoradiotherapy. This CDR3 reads CASRLSLFSGMETQYF. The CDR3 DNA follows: TGCGCCAGCAGGCTTTCCCTCTTTAGCGGGATGGAGACCCAGTACTTC.